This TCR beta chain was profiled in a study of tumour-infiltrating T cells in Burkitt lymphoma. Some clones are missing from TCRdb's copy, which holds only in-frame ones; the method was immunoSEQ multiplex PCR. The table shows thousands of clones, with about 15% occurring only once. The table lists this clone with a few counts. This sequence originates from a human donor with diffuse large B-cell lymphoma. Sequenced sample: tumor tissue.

The CDR3 nucleotides are TGTGCCAGCACTAGCGGGAGACAGTCCTACGAGCAGTACTTC. Protein: CASTSGRQSYEQYF. This chain connects TRBV25-1 to TRBJ2-7, with TRBD2 matching over 10 bases. Germline CDR1 MGHDK, CDR2 SYGVNS. V trimming: 7 bases; J trimming: 1 base; junction bases outside the gene matches: 4. The CDR3 totals 14 residues.